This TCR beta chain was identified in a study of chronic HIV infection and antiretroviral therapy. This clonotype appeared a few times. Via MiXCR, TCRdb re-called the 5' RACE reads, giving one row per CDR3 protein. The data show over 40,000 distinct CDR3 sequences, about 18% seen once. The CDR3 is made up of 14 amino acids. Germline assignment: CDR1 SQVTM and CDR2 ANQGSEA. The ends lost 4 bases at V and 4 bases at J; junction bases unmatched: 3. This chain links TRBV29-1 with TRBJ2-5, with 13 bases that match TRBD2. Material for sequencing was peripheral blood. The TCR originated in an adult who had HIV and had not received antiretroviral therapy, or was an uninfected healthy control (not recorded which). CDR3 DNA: TGCAGCGTTGGGGGACTAGCGGGACGAGAGACCCAGTACTTC. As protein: CSVGGLAGRETQYF. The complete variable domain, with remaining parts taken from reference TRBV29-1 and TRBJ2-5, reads SAVISQKPSRDICQRGTSLTIQCQVDSQVTMMFWYRQQPGQSLTLIATANQGSEATYESGFVIDKFPISRPNLTFSTLTVSNMSPEDSSIYLCSVGGLAGRETQYFGPGTRLLVL.